A single sample gave rise to the 9 T cell receptor beta chains below, sequenced in a study of blood T cells in healthy people across ages. Next came a second PCR, run for about 7 to 11 cycles, which used a sample-barcoded 5' primer along with a J-beta primer mix. TCRdb reanalysed the 5' RACE reads using MiXCR and keeps one entry per CDR3 protein. The sample includes around 1,700,000 distinct CDR3 sequences, 28% seen only once; the top ten take approximately 7.7%. Specimen: blood. These receptors were taken from a woman aged 30 to 39 in good health.

This clonotype was detected many times. Compared with germline, one end of the junction differs, possibly owing to a read error. The chain uses TRBV20-1 and TRBJ2-1; 8 bases fit TRBD2. Germline V gene data show CDR1 as DFQATT and CDR2 as SNEGSKA (reference sequence). This CDR3 spans 11 amino acids. The CDR3 DNA follows: TGCAGAGCTAGCGGGTACAATGAGCAGTTCTTC. It specifies CRASGYNEQFF.

In the case of this clonotype: A much more abundant neighbour one base away suggests this may be a read error. The V gene is TRBV7-2, the J gene TRBJ2-7, with D perhaps TRBD1 (5 bases). V was clipped by 3 bases and J by 7 bases, with 13 bases between them. The CDR3 contains 13 residues. Germline V gene sequence: CDR1 SGHTA, CDR2 FQGNSA. The chain's CDR3 is CASSFWADNEQYF. CDR3 DNA: TGTGCCAGCAGCTTTTGGGCGGACAATGAGCAGTACTTC.

This clonotype was picked up a small number of times. The chain combines TRBV12-3 or TRBV12-4 with TRBJ1-2, with D possibly TRBD1 on 6 matching bases. The CDR3 covers 14 residues. Trimming left V 2 bases short and J 8 bases short, with 15 bases between. DNA of the CDR3: TGTGCCAGCAGTTTAACCAGGGGAGGTGACGGCTACACCTTC. Amino acids: CASSLTRGGDGYTF.

CDR3 bases: TGTGCCAGTCGACAGACGTACCAAGAGACCCAGTACTTC. The encoded protein is CASRQTYQETQYF. The gene calls are TRBV28 and TRBJ2-5, with D tentatively TRBD1 (5 bases). Trimming removed 9 bases at V and 0 bases at J, with 11 bases between. Looked up from germline, CDR1 is MDHEN and CDR2 is SYDVKM. The CDR3 is 13 residues long.

The gene calls are TRBV27 and TRBJ2-2; D is undetermined. The CDR3 totals 15 residues. CDR1 MNHEY and CDR2 SMNVEV come from the germline V gene (reference sequence). V was clipped by 2 bases and J by 5 bases, with 12 bases between them. As DNA, the CDR3 is TGTGCCAGCAGTTTACTTGACTCTAGAACCGGGGAGCTGTTTTTT. Residues: CASSLLDSRTGELFF.

This clonotype occurred many times. The gene calls are TRBV6-2 or TRBV6-3 and TRBJ2-3; the match to TRBD2 covers 13 bases. V shed 0 bases, J shed 2 bases, and the junction held 2 bases outside the gene matches. The CDR3 is made up of 17 amino acids. From germline, CDR1 is MNHEY and CDR2 SVGEGT. The CDR3 region has the DNA TGTGCCAGCAGTTACTCGGGACTAGCGGGGTACACAGATACGCAGTATTTT. It yields the protein CASSYSGLAGYTDTQYF.

There are a few counts of this clonotype. The CDR3 sequence is CASTLRGLAEKETQYF. The CDR3 DNA sequence: TGTGCCAGCACCCTTAGGGGGCTAGCGGAAAAAGAGACCCAGTACTTC. The V call is TRBV5-5, the J call TRBJ2-5, with D perhaps TRBD1 or TRBD2 (7 bases each). The CDR3 has 16 residues. Germline values: CDR1 SGHKS, CDR2 YYEKEE (reference sequence). Trimming shortened V by 6 bases and J by 3 bases, and 21 bases separated the two germline ends.

This clonotype showed up many times. The V and J genes are TRBV7-2 and TRBJ2-7; TRBD1 aligns across 11 bases. V lost 5 bases and J lost 7; bases outside the gene matches: 7. The CDR3 length is 14 residues. Germline-derived CDR1 and CDR2 are SGHTA and FQGNSA. CDR3 DNA: TGTGCCAGCAGCGGACAGGGGGCGACTTGGGAGCAGTACTTC. Amino acid sequence: CASSGQGATWEQYF.

The chain links TRBV9 to TRBJ2-3, with D tentatively TRBD1 or TRBD2 (6 bases each). Trimming shortened V by 4 bases and J by 2 bases, and 14 bases separated the two germline ends. The CDR3 is made up of 15 amino acids. Germline V gene lookup returns CDR1 SGDLS and CDR2 YYNGEE. For the CDR3, the DNA is TGTGCCAGCAGCCCGTTGGAGGGGGACACAGATACGCAGTATTTT. Protein product: CASSPLEGDTDTQYF. Variable domain in full (rest from reference TRBV9 and TRBJ2-3): DSGVTQTPKHLITATGQRVTLRCSPRSGDLSVYWYQQSLDQGLQFLIQYYNGEERAKGNILERFSAQQFPDLHSELNLSSLELGDSALYFCASSPLEGDTDTQYFGPGTRLTVL.